The T cell receptor beta chain under discussion was sequenced for a study of shared clonotypes between healthy human individuals. Whole-study results and caveats: Estimated clonotype richness was generally higher in naive than memory subsets. Incomplete sequencing of sorted subsets was indicated by rarefaction despite large depth. The generation probabilities recorded for non-shared clonotypes fell below those of clonotypes shared by all four donors.

Concerning this clone itself: What it binds is unknown.

Germline CDR1 is LNHDA and CDR2 is SQIVND (reference sequence). The CDR3 runs to 13 residues. Trimming cost V 3 bases and J 1 base, with 7 bases left between them. As originally analysed: Filtering differed since immunoSEQ provided only junctions, with no quality scores. The method was immunoSEQ multiplex PCR; TCRdb's version includes in-frame clones alone and lacks a portion of them. V and J calls plus clone size are reproduced from that table; the DNA served to infer D and trimming. This sample yields under 650,000 clones, of which 90% to 96% are seen a single time; about 0.057% belongs to the top ten.

Sequences were obtained from naive CD4+ T cells sorted from blood. Subset described: CD45RA+ positively selected. The receptor was derived from a woman in her 30s in good health. The V call is TRBV19, the J call TRBJ2-7, with D perhaps being TRBD1 or TRBD2 (5 bases each). CDR3 in amino acids: CASSIGASYEQYF. CDR3 coding DNA: TGTGCCAGTAGTATCGGGGCGTCCTACGAGCAGTACTTC.